The sequence of this TCR beta chain was determined in a study of T cell changes during pregnancy in multiple sclerosis. This table comes from immunoSEQ multiplex PCR, and its TCRdb copy is limited to in-frame clones, with some not included. The data hold around 34,000 clones, with 75% to 95% observed a single time. The CDR3 sequence is 15 residues long. In germline, CDR1 is SGDLS, CDR2 YYNGEE. The V segment lost 0 bases and the J segment 3 bases; nucleotides outside the gene matches: 5. The source was CD8+ T cells from peripheral blood mononuclear cells, collected before pregnancy. The TCR originated in a female donor with multiple sclerosis, enrolled in a pregnancy study. The rearrangement uses TRBV9 and TRBJ1-1, with 7 bases identical to TRBD1. DNA of the CDR3: TGTGCCAGCAGCGTAGAAGGACAGGAACACACTGAAGCTTTCTTT. Translation gives CASSVEGQEHTEAFF.